A single T cell receptor (beta chain) is shown here with its context. Germline values: CDR1 SEHNR, CDR2 FQNEAQ (reference sequence). The CDR3 covers 12 residues. With 5 bases removed from V and 3 bases from J, the gap between germline ends came to 8 bases. Which cohort a participant joined came from the clinical history participants gave. Two negative PCRs, clearance, or symptom resolution were required of recovered Cohort 3 donors. These data originate in a study of blood T cell repertoires in COVID-19. Looking at the study overall: Acute-phase and convalescent COVID-19 samples originated in the United States, Italy and Spain.

Original analysis: Counts of nucleated cells, estimated from reference gene primer amplification, were obtained. Method: immunoSEQ multiplex PCR; TCRdb's copy keeps in-frame clones and lacks some. D and trimming come from the DNA, and the V and J calls and clone size come from that table. The sample carries approximately 230,000 clones, roughly four fifths recorded once. Sequenced: PBMCs or T cells enriched from blood (not recorded which). The sequence derives from a man aged 35-49 years who had recovered from COVID-19. This rearrangement joins TRBV7-9 to TRBJ2-7; tentative D call: TRBD1 (5 bases). CDR3 amino acids: CASSLTVYEQYF. The CDR3 nucleotides are TGTGCCAGCAGCCTGACAGTCTACGAGCAGTACTTC.